Below, 21 T cell receptor beta chains from the same sample are listed, as sequenced in a study of cytomegalovirus exposure and HLA in healthy donors. PCR primers comprised 60 Vbeta and 13 Jbeta primers. The assay was immunoSEQ multiplex PCR, and TCRdb's table has in-frame clones only and misses some. This sample has under 200,000 clones, with about 70% found just once. Sequencing input: PBMCs. The receptors stem from a woman younger than 45 in good health and CMV-seronegative.

This chain links TRBV9 with TRBJ1-5; D not certain. The CDR3 consists of 14 residues. V lost 4 bases, J lost 7 bases, and 15 bases lay in between. Looked up from germline, CDR1 is SGDLS and CDR2 is YYNGEE. The CDR3 DNA follows: TGTGCCAGCAGCCCAAGGCCAGACAACCAGCCCCAGCATTTT. Protein sequence: CASSPRPDNQPQHF.

The rearrangement links TRBV5-1 to TRBJ2-5; the match to TRBD2 covers 10 bases. CDR3 size: 14 residues. With 7 bases clipped from V and 2 bases from J, the junction kept 5 bases outside the gene matches. Germline V CDR1 and CDR2: SGHRS, YFSETQ. The CDR3 here is CASSWTSGQETQYF. The CDR3 DNA reads as TGCGCCAGCTCTTGGACTAGCGGACAAGAGACCCAGTACTTC.

The genes are TRBV19 and TRBJ2-7; 8 bases line up with TRBD1. V lost 7 bases to trimming and J lost 3 bases; unmatched junction nucleotides: 8. CDR3 size: 14 residues. In germline, CDR1 is LNHDA, CDR2 SQIVND (reference sequence). CDR3 region: CASTPTGDNYEQYF. The CDR3 nucleotides are TGTGCCAGTACCCCGACAGGGGATAACTACGAGCAGTACTTC.

The genes are TRBV23-1 and TRBJ2-2; 8 nucleotides match TRBD2. TRBV23-1 is an ORF for which the function is uncertain. The junction had 9 bases not matched to a gene; V was cut back by 0 bases and J by 0 bases. This CDR3 has 19 amino acids. CDR3 sequence reads: CASSQSRSPGRANTGELFF. In DNA form, the CDR3 reads TGCGCCAGCAGTCAATCTAGGTCTCCCGGGAGGGCGAACACCGGGGAGCTGTTTTTT.

The gene calls are TRBV4-1 and TRBJ2-7; possibly TRBD2 for D (6 bases). The CDR3 consists of 16 residues. Germline lookup yields CDR1 MGHRA and CDR2 YSYEKL. Trimming removed 0 bases from V and 0 bases from J, with 12 bases in between. This CDR3 reads CASSQDLAESSYEQYF. The CDR3 DNA reads as TGCGCCAGCAGCCAAGACTTAGCGGAGAGCTCCTACGAGCAGTACTTC.

In its sample, this clone was seen once. The chain employs TRBV30 and TRBJ2-3; 13 bases map to TRBD2. This CDR3 is 15 amino acids long. With 2 bases clipped from V and 5 bases from J, the junction kept 4 bases outside the gene matches. The germline V gene has CDR1 GTSNPN and CDR2 SVGIG (reference sequence). CDR3 nucleotide sequence: TGTGCCTGGAGTCCACTAGCGGGAGGGGTAGATACGCAGTATTTT. Residues: CAWSPLAGGVDTQYF.

This chain uses TRBV29-1 with TRBJ1-4; the match to TRBD1 covers 8 bases. Germline loops: CDR1 SQVTM, CDR2 ANQGSEA. The trim removed 6 bases at V and 0 bases at J, leaving 6 bases unmatched. There are 15 residues in the CDR3. The CDR3 DNA reads TGCAGCGTCACAGGGGGTCGGGCAACTAATGAAAAACTGTTTTTT. Protein: CSVTGGRATNEKLFF.

This chain connects TRBV5-4 to TRBJ2-3; 7 bases are shared with TRBD1. CDR1 SGHNT and CDR2 YYREEE come from the germline V gene (reference sequence). This CDR3 is built from 14 residues. V was pared by 3 bases and J by 4 bases, with 5 bases of the junction left unmatched. The CDR3 DNA reads TGTGCCAGCAGCTGGACAGGTCAGGCAGATACGCAGTATTTT. As protein: CASSWTGQADTQYF. The full variable domain, in which reference TRBV5-4 and TRBJ2-3 provide the parts outside the CDR3, is ETGVTQSPTHLIKTRGQQVTLRCSSQSGHNTVSWYQQALGQGPQFIFQYYREEENGRGNFPPRFSGLQFPNYSSELNVNALELDDSALYLCASSWTGQADTQYFGPGTRLTVL.

The V call is TRBV4-3, the J call TRBJ2-7, with TRBD1 identical over 8 bases. The germline V gene encodes CDR1 LGHNA and CDR2 YSLEER. The ends lost 1 base at V and 4 bases at J; junction bases unmatched: 3. This CDR3 is 14 amino acids long. The CDR3 DNA reads TGCGCCAGCAGCCAAGTACAGGGGGGATACGAGCAGTACTTC. Translation gives CASSQVQGGYEQYF.

The chain joins TRBV7-2 to TRBJ2-2, with D perhaps TRBD1 (5 bases). Trimming pared 3 bases from V and 3 bases from J, leaving 11 bases between. The V gene's germline CDR1 is SGHTA and CDR2 FQGNSA. This CDR3 has 15 amino acids. The CDR3 coding sequence is TGTGCCAGCAGCTTCACCGACAGAGACACCGGGGAGCTGTTTTTT. Translated, it gives CASSFTDRDTGELFF.

The J gene is TRBJ1-4, the V gene TRBV27, with D perhaps TRBD1 (5 bases). Germline CDR1 and CDR2: MNHEY and SMNVEV (reference sequence). Trimming removed 8 bases at V and 0 bases at J, with 13 bases between. The CDR3 totals 15 residues. This CDR3 is CASSRGGSTNEKLFF. Written as DNA, the CDR3 is TGTGCCAGCTCCCGGGGGGGGTCAACTAATGAAAAACTGTTTTTT.

The chain carries TRBV6-6 and TRBJ2-2; the D is unclear. V was cut by 2 bases and J by 0 bases, with 7 bases left in between. The germline CDR1 and CDR2 sequences are MNHNY and SVGAGI (reference sequence). CDR3 length equals 15 residues. In nucleotides, the CDR3 is TGTGCCAGCAGTTACGGGCAGACGAACACCGGGGAGCTGTTTTTT. This translates into CASSYGQTNTGELFF.

The chain is built from TRBV7-6 and TRBJ1-1; D not resolved. The length of the CDR3 is 13 residues. Germline CDR1 is SGHVS and CDR2 is FNYEAQ. V lost 10 bases, J lost 0 bases, and 12 bases lay in between. The DNA of the CDR3 is TGTGCCATCGGGCGGGATCTGAACACTGAAGCTTTCTTT. Amino acids: CAIGRDLNTEAFF.

This clone has just a few counts. The rearrangement uses TRBV28 and TRBJ2-3; D not resolved. Per germline, CDR1 MDHEN and CDR2 SYDVKM. Trimming pared 3 bases from V and 1 base from J, leaving 8 bases between. This CDR3 has 14 residues. DNA of the CDR3: TGTGCCAGCAGTTTCGTGGCAGGCACAGATACGCAGTATTTT. It translates to CASSFVAGTDTQYF.

This clone has just a few counts. The CDR3 loop is CASSLPTGAERGYTF. CDR3 DNA: TGTGCCAGCAGCTTGCCGACAGGGGCAGAAAGGGGCTACACCTTC. The V gene is TRBV5-4, the J gene TRBJ1-2, with 8 bases matching TRBD1. V shed 1 base, J shed 8 bases, and the junction held 10 bases outside the gene matches. Germline values: CDR1 SGHNT, CDR2 YYREEE (reference sequence). This CDR3 is 15 amino acids long.

The V and J genes are TRBV7-8 and TRBJ1-4; TRBD1 matches at 8 bases. The germline gives CDR1 SGHVS, CDR2 FQNEAQ. CDR3 size: 17 residues. V lost 5 bases to trimming and J lost 3 bases; unmatched junction nucleotides: 11. CDR3 in DNA: TGTGCCAGCAGCCCATCCCCAGGGGGCGCGGCTAATGAAAAACTGTTTTTT. Amino acids: CASSPSPGGAANEKLFF.

The rearrangement links TRBV7-2 to TRBJ2-1; D is unclear. The germline CDR1 and CDR2 sequences are SGHTA and FQGNSA. Deletions cut 5 bases from V and 5 bases from J, with 13 bases between. The CDR3 covers 14 residues. The CDR3 nucleotides read TGTGCCAGCAGCCCTTTCGTTAGTGACAATGAGCAGTTCTTC. Protein sequence: CASSPFVSDNEQFF. The whole variable domain, filled in from reference TRBV7-2 and TRBJ2-1, reads GAGVSQSPSNKVTEKGKDVELRCDPISGHTALYWYRQSLGQGLEFLIYFQGNSAPDKSGLPSDRFSAERTGGSVSTLTIQRTQQEDSAVYLCASSPFVSDNEQFFGPGTRLTVL.

This rearrangement joins TRBV4-2 to TRBJ2-7, with 11 bases matching TRBD2. Germline CDR1 and CDR2: LGHNA and YNFKEQ. The trim removed 1 base at V and 2 bases at J, leaving 1 base unmatched. The CDR3 spans 15 residues. In DNA, the CDR3 is TGTGCCAGCAGCCAAGGACTAGCGGGGCCCTACGAGCAGTACTTC. It is translated as CASSQGLAGPYEQYF.

The rearrangement joins TRBV13 to TRBJ2-3; 7 bases line up with TRBD1. V gave up 4 bases and J gave up 9 bases; unmatched junction bases: 4. Germline assignment: CDR1 PRHDT and CDR2 FYEKMQ (reference sequence). This CDR3 has 12 amino acids. DNA for the CDR3: TGTGCCAGCAGCTCTCCGGGACAGACGCAGTATTTT. Translation gives CASSSPGQTQYF.

The table lists this clone with a few counts. V usage is TRBV7-9 and J usage is TRBJ2-7, with D uncertain. In germline, CDR1 is SEHNR, CDR2 FQNEAQ (reference sequence). V shed 5 bases and J shed 4 bases, with 6 bases lying between them. The CDR3 is 11 amino acids. CDR3 region: CASSIKYEQYF. DNA for the CDR3: TGTGCCAGCAGCATAAAATACGAGCAGTACTTC.

The rearrangement uses TRBV5-4 and TRBJ1-2; D unclear. V lost 2 bases to trimming and J lost 0 bases, with 5 bases between them. Germline V CDR1 and CDR2: SGHNT, YYREEE (reference sequence). The CDR3 length is 13 residues. CDR3 sequence (DNA): TGTGCCAGCAGCTTAAGCCCTAACTATGGCTACACCTTC. This sequence encodes CASSLSPNYGYTF. The full variable domain, completed using reference TRBV5-4 and TRBJ1-2, is ETGVTQSPTHLIKTRGQQVTLRCSSQSGHNTVSWYQQALGQGPQFIFQYYREEENGRGNFPPRFSGLQFPNYSSELNVNALELDDSALYLCASSLSPNYGYTFGSGTRLTVV.